The rows below give T cell receptor beta chains drawn from one sample of a study of early T cells in non-severe SARS-CoV-2 infection. TCRdb reanalysed the 5' RACE reads using MiXCR and keeps one entry per CDR3 protein. The table includes some 62,000 distinct CDR3 sequences, approximately 8.8% detected once. This sample comprised whole blood, obtained at baseline. These receptors all stem from an adult who was a healthcare worker with PCR-confirmed SARS-CoV-2 infection or an uninfected control (not recorded which). The CDR3 runs from the conserved cysteine through the conserved F or W. Each record gives: V gene, J gene, clone size, D gene, CDR3 protein, CDR3 DNA. A D gene is named only where the DNA matches it firmly. Not every row has a clone size; where given, it reads once, few, many or a size class.

v_call: TRBV14; j_call: TRBJ2-7; clone_size: many; d_call: -; cdr3_aa: CASSPAGREQYF; cdr3_nt: TGTGCCAGCAGCCCGGCAGGGCGTGAGCAGTACTTC
v_call: TRBV4-2; j_call: TRBJ2-2; clone_size: many; d_call: TRBD2; cdr3_aa: CASGGLAKDGELFF; cdr3_nt: TGTGCCAGCGGAGGACTAGCTAAGGACGGGGAGCTGTTTTTT
v_call: TRBV18; j_call: TRBJ1-1; clone_size: -; d_call: -; cdr3_aa: CASSPIAGMHTEAFF; cdr3_nt: TGTGCCAGCTCACCAATCGCAGGGATGCACACTGAAGCTTTCTTT
v_call: TRBV2; j_call: TRBJ1-4; clone_size: -; d_call: -; cdr3_aa: CASNSGARDEKLFF; cdr3_nt: TGTGCCAGCAACTCTGGGGCCCGGGATGAAAAACTGTTTTTT
v_call: TRBV7-2; j_call: TRBJ1-1; clone_size: few; d_call: -; cdr3_aa: CASSAQTEYTEAFF; cdr3_nt: TGTGCCAGCAGCGCCCAGACTGAATACACTGAAGCTTTCTTT
v_call: TRBV2; j_call: TRBJ2-1; clone_size: many; d_call: -; cdr3_aa: CASRPGLTYNEQFF; cdr3_nt: TGTGCCAGCAGGCCCGGACTAACCTACAATGAGCAGTTCTTC
v_call: TRBV6-5; j_call: TRBJ2-7; clone_size: many; d_call: TRBD2; cdr3_aa: CASSYWTSGHYEQYF; cdr3_nt: TGTGCCAGCAGTTATTGGACTAGCGGACACTACGAGCAGTACTTC
v_call: TRBV25-1; j_call: TRBJ1-1; clone_size: -; d_call: TRBD1; cdr3_aa: CASSVVGGSEAFF; cdr3_nt: TGTGCCAGCAGTGTGGTAGGGGGCTCTGAAGCTTTCTTT
v_call: TRBV11-2; j_call: TRBJ2-1; clone_size: many; d_call: -; cdr3_aa: CASSLVRSSWSNEQFF; cdr3_nt: TGTGCCAGCAGCTTAGTTAGGTCTAGTTGGTCTAATGAGCAGTTCTTC
v_call: TRBV12-3/TRBV12-4; j_call: TRBJ2-1; clone_size: once; d_call: TRBD2; cdr3_aa: CASSSSGRSYNEQFF; cdr3_nt: TGTGCCAGCAGTTCTAGCGGGCGCTCCTACAATGAGCAGTTCTTC
v_call: TRBV10-3; j_call: TRBJ2-2; clone_size: -; d_call: -; cdr3_aa: CAISAATGELFF; cdr3_nt: TGTGCCATCAGTGCAGCTACCGGGGAGCTGTTTTTT
v_call: TRBV20-1; j_call: TRBJ2-1; clone_size: many; d_call: -; cdr3_aa: CSARDLSGDYNEQFF; cdr3_nt: TGCAGTGCTAGAGATTTAAGCGGAGATTACAATGAGCAGTTCTTC
v_call: TRBV29-1; j_call: TRBJ2-2; clone_size: many; d_call: -; cdr3_aa: CSVEDLDSVGGELFF; cdr3_nt: TGCAGCGTTGAAGACTTGGACTCAGTGGGCGGGGAGCTGTTTTTT
v_call: TRBV20-1; j_call: TRBJ1-4; clone_size: few; d_call: -; cdr3_aa: CSARHSASNEKLFF; cdr3_nt: TGCAGTGCTAGGCACAGCGCGTCTAATGAAAAACTGTTTTTT
v_call: TRBV5-4; j_call: TRBJ2-1; clone_size: -; d_call: -; cdr3_aa: CASSGTLGGYNEQFF; cdr3_nt: TGTGCCAGCAGCGGGACTTTAGGCGGTTACAATGAGCAGTTCTTC
v_call: TRBV7-2; j_call: TRBJ1-1; clone_size: -; d_call: -; cdr3_aa: CASSLRPTVNTEAFF; cdr3_nt: TGTGCCAGCAGCTTACGGCCGACAGTGAACACTGAAGCTTTCTTT